The 19 T cell receptor beta chains presented below share a single source sample, sequenced in a study of blood T cells in healthy people across ages. Next came a second PCR, run for about 7 to 12 cycles, which used a sample-barcoded 5' primer along with a J-beta primer mix. TCRdb used MiXCR to reprocess the 5' RACE reads, holding one entry per CDR3 protein. The data show roughly 800,000 distinct CDR3 sequences, approximately 25% seen once. This same sample was also taken into another study, of T cells of mothers and their children.

The sample comprised blood. The origin of the receptors is a boy between 5 and 17 years old in good health.

This clonotype was found once. CDR3 bases: TGTGCCACCAGCAGAACCCCGGGACAGGATAATTCACCCCTCCACTTT. It encodes CATSRTPGQDNSPLHF. This chain joins TRBV15 and TRBJ1-6, with 8 bases matching TRBD1. V dropped 2 bases and J dropped 5; count of bases not matched to a gene: 5. The CDR3 sequence is 16 residues long. Germline V gives CDR1 LNHNV, CDR2 YYDKDF (reference sequence).

This clonotype has just a few counts. The chain couples TRBV6-6 to TRBJ1-2; 8 positions match TRBD1. Per germline, CDR1 MNHNY and CDR2 SVGAGI (reference sequence). V trimming: 5 bases; J trimming: 7 bases; junction bases outside the gene matches: 6. The CDR3 covers 13 residues. The CDR3 DNA sequence: TGTGCCAGCAGTCAATCAGGGGGCGGTGGCTACACCTTC. Translated: CASSQSGGGGYTF.

The chain employs TRBV7-9 and TRBJ2-3, with D perhaps TRBD1 (6 bases). The CDR3 loop spans 13 amino acids. The V end was cut by 5 bases, the J end by 3 bases, with 9 bases between. The V gene's germline CDR1 is SEHNR and CDR2 FQNEAQ (reference sequence). CDR3 sequence reads: CASSHGQTDTQYF. CDR3 nucleotide sequence: TGTGCCAGCAGCCACGGACAGACAGATACGCAGTATTTT.

This sequence joins TRBV4-3 and TRBJ2-7, with 8 positions matching TRBD1. The trim removed 2 bases at V and 5 bases at J, leaving 14 bases unmatched. Per germline, CDR1 LGHNA and CDR2 YSLEER. The CDR3 has 17 residues. CDR3 protein: CASSQTISRTGSHEQYF. In DNA, the CDR3 is TGCGCCAGCAGCCAAACTATTTCCAGGACAGGGTCCCACGAGCAGTACTTC.

The chain couples TRBV24-1 to TRBJ1-4; TRBD1 matches at 9 bases. CDR1 and CDR2 from the germline V gene are KGHDR and SFDVKD. V lost 2 bases, J lost 6 bases, and 6 bases stayed unmatched. The CDR3 spans 16 residues. This chain's CDR3 is CATSDSRTGADEKLFF. The CDR3, as DNA: TGTGCCACCAGTGATTCCCGGACAGGGGCGGATGAAAAACTGTTTTTT.

The gene calls are TRBV5-1 and TRBJ2-1, with 13 bases matching TRBD2. Per germline, CDR1 SGHRS and CDR2 YFSETQ. The J segment lost 9 bases and the V segment lost 0 bases, leaving 9 bases of the junction unmatched. The CDR3 extends over 17 amino acids. CDR3 nucleotides: TGCGCCAGCAGCTTGGGAGGACTAGCGGGAGTAGGCGGTGAGCAGTTCTTC. This codes for CASSLGGLAGVGGEQFF.

This chain connects TRBV9 to TRBJ1-1; D gene uncertain. V was clipped by 4 bases and J by 5 bases, with 18 bases between them. This CDR3 spans 15 amino acids. Germline V gene lookup returns CDR1 SGDLS and CDR2 YYNGEE. CDR3 amino acids: CASSTDGRARTEAFF. The CDR3 nucleotides read TGTGCCAGCAGCACGGATGGACGGGCGAGGACTGAAGCTTTCTTT.

This clonotype was seen only a few times. The genes are TRBV7-2 and TRBJ1-2; TRBD1 aligns across 7 bases. J was trimmed by 5 bases and V by 5 bases; bases with no gene match: 8. The germline gives CDR1 SGHTA, CDR2 FQGNSA. This CDR3 region has 14 residues. The CDR3 DNA sequence: TGTGCCAGCAGCGAGCGGGGGACAGATTATGGCTACACCTTC. Its translation is CASSERGTDYGYTF.

The CDR3 region is CASSRQTSGKETQYF. CDR3 nucleotides: TGTGCCAGCAGCCGCCAAACTAGCGGGAAAGAGACCCAGTACTTC. This sequence joins TRBV7-2 and TRBJ2-5; TRBD2 aligns across 10 bases. This CDR3 is built from 15 residues. Germline CDR1 SGHTA, CDR2 FQGNSA. V was pared by 5 bases and J by 3 bases, with 6 bases of the junction left unmatched.

This clonotype was detected only a few times. V gene TRBV6-1 combines with J gene TRBJ2-1; tentatively, D is TRBD1 (6 bases). This CDR3 is built from 14 residues. V shed 7 bases and J shed 3 bases, with 13 bases lying between them. The V gene's germline CDR1 is MNHNS and CDR2 SASEGT. The CDR3 DNA reads as TGTGCCAGCACCAACAGGGTTGACTACAATGAGCAGTTCTTC. This gives the protein CASTNRVDYNEQFF.

The V call is TRBV29-1, the J call TRBJ2-1; tentative D call: TRBD2 (5 bases). The CDR3 consists of 14 residues. Per germline, CDR1 SQVTM and CDR2 ANQGSEA. The ends were cut back, 3 bases at V and 9 bases at J, with 18 bases in the middle. In nucleotides, the CDR3 is TGCAGCGTTGATCCCTTGACTGAGGGCGGTGAGCAGTTCTTC. This gives the protein CSVDPLTEGGEQFF.

This clonotype was counted only a few times. The chain recombines TRBV28 with TRBJ2-5; 9 bases agree with TRBD1. The CDR3 has 17 amino acids. The junction had 8 bases not matched to a gene; V was cut back by 2 bases and J by 1 base. Germline CDR1 reads MDHEN; CDR2 reads SYDVKM. DNA of the CDR3: TGTGCCAGCAGTTTAGGGGACAGGGTTCGAATCCAAGAGACCCAGTACTTC. It specifies CASSLGDRVRIQETQYF.

The CDR3 nucleotides are TGCAGCGTTGAAGATCTGAGATTATCACAGTATTTT. Translated, it gives CSVEDLRLSQYF. The rearrangement joins TRBV29-1 to TRBJ2-3; D not resolved. The germline V gene encodes CDR1 SQVTM and CDR2 ANQGSEA. With 0 bases removed from V and 12 bases from J, the gap between germline ends came to 13 bases. This CDR3 contains 12 residues.

The chain recombines TRBV14 with TRBJ2-3; 9 nucleotides agree with TRBD1. The junction had 8 bases not matched to a gene; V was cut back by 4 bases and J by 3 bases. Per the germline V gene, CDR1 is SGHDN and CDR2 is FVKESK. The CDR3 loop spans 16 amino acids. CDR3 sequence reads: CASSRLQGARTDTQYF. CDR3 DNA sequence: TGTGCCAGCAGCCGATTACAGGGGGCGAGAACAGATACGCAGTATTTT. Together with reference TRBV14 and TRBJ2-3, the CDR3 gives the full variable domain: EAGVTQFPSHSVIEKGQTVTLRCDPISGHDNLYWYRRVMGKEIKFLLHFVKESKQDESGMPNNRFLAERTGGTYSTLKVQPAELEDSGVYFCASSRLQGARTDTQYFGPGTRLTVL.

This clonotype was observed a few times. The J gene is TRBJ2-7, the V gene TRBV28; 9 bases line up with TRBD1. The CDR3 spans 18 residues. Looked up from germline, CDR1 is MDHEN and CDR2 is SYDVKM. V lost 4 bases and J lost 2; bases outside the gene matches: 15. The CDR3 bases are TGTGCCAGCAGTTCCAACGGGGGGACAGGGTCCCGTCCCTACGAGCAGTACTTC. Its protein product is CASSSNGGTGSRPYEQYF.

This clonotype was seen more than once but under ten times. The chain is built from TRBV13 and TRBJ2-3, with D unclear. The length of the CDR3 is 10 residues. Germline CDR1 and CDR2: PRHDT and FYEKMQ (reference sequence). Trimming cost V 5 bases and J 7 bases, with 4 bases left between them. The CDR3 protein is CASSENTQYF. DNA of the CDR3: TGTGCCAGCAGCGAAAATACGCAGTATTTT.

The V and J genes are TRBV6-5 and TRBJ2-5; D remains ambiguous. Germline assignment: CDR1 MNHEY and CDR2 SVGAGI. Trimming took 6 bases from V and 7 from J, leaving 12 bases between them. The CDR3 is 12 residues long. The CDR3 DNA follows: TGTGCCAGCAGCGACCCACTAAGGACCCAGTACTTC. Protein sequence: CASSDPLRTQYF.

This clonotype appeared a few times. The genes are TRBV2 and TRBJ1-4; TRBD1 might be the D (6 bases). V was shortened by 1 base and J by 8 bases, with 11 bases between the two germline ends. The germline V gene encodes CDR1 SNHLY and CDR2 FYNNEI. The CDR3 covers 14 residues. The CDR3 DNA sequence: TGTGCCAGCAGTGAAGAGGACAGTTACGAAAAACTGTTTTTT. Protein sequence: CASSEEDSYEKLFF.

This clonotype was seen more than once but under ten times. The chain links TRBV7-2 to TRBJ1-2, with D possibly TRBD1 on 5 matching bases. The V end was cut by 0 bases, the J end by 8 bases, with 16 bases between. The CDR3 has 15 amino acids. Germline V gene data show CDR1 as SGHTA and CDR2 as FQGNSA. The CDR3 DNA follows: TGTGCCAGCAGCTTAGCGGCTCCGGGGGTGGGGGGCTACACCTTC. This encodes CASSLAAPGVGGYTF.